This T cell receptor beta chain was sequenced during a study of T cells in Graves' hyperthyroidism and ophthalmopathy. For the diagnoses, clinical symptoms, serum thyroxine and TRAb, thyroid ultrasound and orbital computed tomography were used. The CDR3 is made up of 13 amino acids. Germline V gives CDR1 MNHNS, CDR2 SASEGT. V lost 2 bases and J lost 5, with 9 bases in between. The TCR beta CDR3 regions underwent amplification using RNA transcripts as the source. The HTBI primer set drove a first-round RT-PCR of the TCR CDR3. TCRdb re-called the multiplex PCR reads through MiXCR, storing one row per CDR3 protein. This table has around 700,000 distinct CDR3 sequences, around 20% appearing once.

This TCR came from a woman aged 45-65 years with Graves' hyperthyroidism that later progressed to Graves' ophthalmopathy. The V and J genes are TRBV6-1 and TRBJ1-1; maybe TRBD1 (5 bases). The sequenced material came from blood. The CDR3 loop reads CASSERGGTEAFF. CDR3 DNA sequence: TGTGCCAGCAGTGAACGGGGGGGGACTGAAGCTTTCTTT.